These 14 T cell receptor beta chains were sequenced from one sample in a study of shared clonotypes between healthy human individuals. Produced via immunoSEQ multiplex PCR; TCRdb's table is partial and in-frame only. The table lists around 2,000,000 clones, 85% to 95% of them singletons, with 0.1% to 0.15% in the top ten. The sample comprised naive CD4+ T cells sorted from blood. Sample subset: CD45RA+ positively selected. The receptor set was obtained from a young man in good health.

This sequence joins TRBV27 and TRBJ2-5, with 7 nucleotides matching TRBD1. Germline CDR1 MNHEY, CDR2 SMNVEV (reference sequence). The V gene end was trimmed by 0 bases and the J gene end by 0 bases; junction bases not matched to a gene: 7. This CDR3 spans 17 amino acids. The CDR3 reads CASSLSFRQGYQETQYF. CDR3 DNA: TGTGCCAGCAGTTTATCTTTCCGACAGGGTTACCAAGAGACCCAGTACTTC.

This clone was observed once. V and J are TRBV4-1 and TRBJ2-5, with D unresolved. Germline CDR1 is MGHRA and CDR2 is YSYEKL. Trimming shortened V by 1 base and J by 5 bases, and 5 bases separated the two germline ends. The CDR3 runs 12 residues. The CDR3 protein is CASSQVRETQYF. As DNA, the CDR3 is TGCGCCAGCAGCCAAGTGAGGGAGACCCAGTACTTC.

J is TRBJ2-2 and V is TRBV6-1; D is undetermined. This CDR3 spans 11 amino acids. Deletions cut 1 base from V and 11 bases from J, with 5 bases between. CDR1 and CDR2 from the germline V gene are MNHNS and SASEGT. Here the CDR3 DNA reads TGTGCCAGCAGTGAAGGTCCCGAGCTGTTTTTT. Protein sequence: CASSEGPELFF.

As to this clone: Other DNA sequences in this sample translate to the same CDR3. V usage is TRBV6-5 and J usage is TRBJ2-5, with 9 nucleotides matching TRBD2. The junction had 4 bases not matched to a gene; V was cut back by 0 bases and J by 2 bases. The CDR3 length is 16 residues. CDR1 and CDR2 (germline): MNHEY, SVGAGI. CDR3 loop: CASSYSTAGGQETQYF. The CDR3 nucleotides are TGTGCCAGCAGTTACTCGACGGCGGGGGGGCAAGAGACCCAGTACTTC.

Comment on this clone: Other DNA variants within this sample encode the same CDR3. The chain links TRBV5-1 to TRBJ2-1; D perhaps matches TRBD1 (6 bases). The germline V and J ends were trimmed by 0 bases and 7 bases, with 8 bases remaining between them. Germline V gene sequence: CDR1 SGHRS, CDR2 YFSETQ. The CDR3 runs to 13 residues. This CDR3 reads CASSLGQGNEQFF. Written as DNA, the CDR3 is TGCGCCAGCAGCTTGGGGCAGGGGAATGAGCAGTTCTTC.

J is TRBJ1-2 and V is TRBV7-2; tentative D call: TRBD1 (6 bases). CDR1 SGHTA and CDR2 FQGNSA come from the germline V gene. The ends were cut back, 5 bases at V and 3 bases at J, with 16 bases in the middle. The CDR3 runs 15 residues. CDR3 residues: CASSPEGGGYYGYTF. For the CDR3, the DNA is TGTGCCAGCAGCCCCGAGGGGGGGGGCTACTATGGCTACACCTTC.

Note on this clone: At the DNA level, this CDR3 is encoded by other sequences in the same sample as well. The chain is built from TRBV19 and TRBJ1-2; no reliable D call. The CDR3 consists of 13 residues. Per germline, CDR1 LNHDA and CDR2 SQIVND (reference sequence). Deletions cut 1 base from V and 2 bases from J, with 5 bases between. Here the CDR3 DNA reads TGTGCCAGTAGTATAGCCACAAACTATGGCTACACCTTC. Its translation is CASSIATNYGYTF. The full variable domain, its missing parts supplied by reference TRBV19 and TRBJ1-2, is DGGITQSPKYLFRKEGQNVTLSCEQNLNHDAMYWYRQDPGQGLRLIYYSQIVNDFQKGDIAEGYSVSREKKESFPLTVTSAQKNPTAFYLCASSIATNYGYTFGSGTRLTVV.

The J gene is TRBJ2-1, the V gene TRBV2; 10 nucleotides align to TRBD2. The CDR3 consists of 15 residues. Losses at the gene ends were 2 bases for V and 4 bases for J; bases not matched to a gene: 2. Germline values: CDR1 SNHLY, CDR2 FYNNEI. CDR3 nucleotides: TGTGCCAGCAGTGAACTAGCGGGGGTTTACAATGAGCAGTTCTTC. Translating it yields CASSELAGVYNEQFF. The full variable domain, in which reference TRBV2 and TRBJ2-1 provide the parts outside the CDR3, is EPEVTQTPSHQVTQMGQEVILRCVPISNHLYFYWYRQILGQKVEFLVSFYNNEISEKSEIFDDQFSVERPDGSNFTLKIRSTKLEDSAMYFCASSELAGVYNEQFFGPGTRLTVL.

The genes are TRBV19 and TRBJ1-5; TRBD1 is a possible D gene (6 bases). The V gene's germline CDR1 is LNHDA and CDR2 SQIVND (reference sequence). The CDR3 contains 13 residues. V was trimmed by 6 bases and J by 6 bases, leaving 12 bases between them. Here the CDR3 reads CASRPAGVQPQHF. The CDR3 region has the DNA TGTGCCAGTAGACCCGCAGGGGTTCAGCCCCAGCATTTT.

The chain has TRBV19 and TRBJ2-7; 11 bases map to TRBD2. Losses at the gene ends were 5 bases for V and 5 bases for J; bases not matched to a gene: 8. Germline V gene lookup returns CDR1 LNHDA and CDR2 SQIVND (reference sequence). The CDR3 extends over 15 amino acids. CDR3 loop: CASSSTSGKLNEQYF. The CDR3 DNA is TGTGCCAGTAGTTCGACTAGCGGGAAGTTAAACGAGCAGTACTTC.

Comment on this clone: Since a much larger clone is just one base distant, this may be a read error. The same CDR3 also results from other DNA sequences found in this sample. This chain joins TRBV28 and TRBJ2-5; a possible D gene is TRBD2 (5 bases). The J call may be incorrect, as the DNA end agrees better with TRBJ2-7. This CDR3 spans 11 amino acids. Per germline, CDR1 MDHEN and CDR2 SYDVKM. CDR3 protein: CASSLRDEQYF. In DNA form, the CDR3 reads TGCGCCAGCAGTTTGAGGGACGAGCAGTACTTC.

This clone was seen only once. At the DNA level, this CDR3 is encoded by other sequences in the same sample as well. This chain uses TRBV7-9 with TRBJ1-1; no definite D call. Germline CDR1 is SEHNR and CDR2 is FQNEAQ (reference sequence). The CDR3 length is 13 residues. Trimming left V 3 bases short and J 5 bases short, with 10 bases between. The CDR3, as DNA: TGTGCCAGCAGCTTGGAGGGTGGGACTGAAGCTTTCTTT. Translating gives CASSLEGGTEAFF.

This clone was counted a single time. A much larger clone lies a single base off, so this may be a read error. CDR3 sequence: CTSSLGWDMGDEQYF. Here the CDR3 DNA reads TGTACCAGCAGCTTAGGTTGGGACATGGGGGACGAGCAGTACTTC. The chain uses TRBV11-2 and TRBJ2-7; D perhaps matches TRBD1 (6 bases). This CDR3 region has 15 residues. From germline, CDR1 is SGHAT and CDR2 FQNNGV.

The chain recombines TRBV6-5 with TRBJ2-2; 7 nucleotides align to TRBD2. Per germline, CDR1 MNHEY and CDR2 SVGAGI. V shed 2 bases, J shed 2 bases, and the junction held 2 bases outside the gene matches. The CDR3 consists of 15 residues. The CDR3 is CASSYSGINTGELFF. CDR3 bases: TGTGCCAGCAGTTACAGCGGGATTAACACCGGGGAGCTGTTTTTT.